This entry features one TCR beta chain sequence. These data originate in a study of STAT5B mutations in CD4+ large granular lymphocyte leukemia. The table came from immunoSEQ multiplex PCR; TCRdb's copy has only in-frame clones and leaves some out. The sample has 20,000 to 25,000 clones, about 80% seen once. This clonotype was obtained from a human donor in good health. The sample taken for sequencing was CD4+ T cells from blood buffy coats.

The CDR3 DNA follows: TGTGCCATCAGAGATCGGGAGGATTATAATTCACCCCTCCACTTT. Translation: CAIRDREDYNSPLHF. This chain connects TRBV10-3 to TRBJ1-6, with unresolved D. Germline-derived CDR1 and CDR2 are ENHRY and SYGVKD. The V gene lost 6 bases and the J gene lost 4 bases, with 13 bases spanning the gap. This CDR3 region has 15 residues.